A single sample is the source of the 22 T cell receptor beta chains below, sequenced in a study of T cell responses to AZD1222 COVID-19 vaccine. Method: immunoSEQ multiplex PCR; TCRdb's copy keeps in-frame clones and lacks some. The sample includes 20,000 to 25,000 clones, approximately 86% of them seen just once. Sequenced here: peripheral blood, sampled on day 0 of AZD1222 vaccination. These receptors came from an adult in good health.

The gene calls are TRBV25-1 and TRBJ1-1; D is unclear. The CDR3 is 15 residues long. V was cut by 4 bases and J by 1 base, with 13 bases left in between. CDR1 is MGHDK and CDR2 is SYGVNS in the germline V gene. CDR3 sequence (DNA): TGTGCCAGCAGTGGTATAGGACGGAAGAACACTGAAGCTTTCTTT. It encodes CASSGIGRKNTEAFF.

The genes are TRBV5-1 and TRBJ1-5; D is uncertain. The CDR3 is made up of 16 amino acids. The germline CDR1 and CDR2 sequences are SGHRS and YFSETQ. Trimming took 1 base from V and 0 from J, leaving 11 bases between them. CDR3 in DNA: TGCGCCAGCAGCTTGTCTGGTCCGACTAGCAATCAGCCCCAGCATTTT. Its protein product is CASSLSGPTSNQPQHF.

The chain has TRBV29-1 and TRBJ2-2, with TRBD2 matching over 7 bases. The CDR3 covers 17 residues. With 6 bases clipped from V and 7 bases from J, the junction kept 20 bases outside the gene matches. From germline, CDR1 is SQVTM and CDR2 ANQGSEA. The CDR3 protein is CSVSAYPGAASGGELFF. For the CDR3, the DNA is TGCAGCGTGAGCGCCTACCCCGGCGCGGCTAGCGGCGGGGAGCTGTTTTTT.

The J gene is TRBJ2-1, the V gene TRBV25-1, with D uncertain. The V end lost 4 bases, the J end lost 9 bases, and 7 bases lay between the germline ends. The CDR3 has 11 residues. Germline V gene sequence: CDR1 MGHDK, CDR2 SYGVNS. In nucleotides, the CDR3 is TGTGCCAGCAGTGTGAGGACTGAGCAGTTCTTC. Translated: CASSVRTEQFF.

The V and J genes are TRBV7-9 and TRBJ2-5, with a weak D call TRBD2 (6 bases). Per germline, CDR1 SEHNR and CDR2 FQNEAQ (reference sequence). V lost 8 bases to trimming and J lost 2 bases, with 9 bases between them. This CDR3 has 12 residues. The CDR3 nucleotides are TGTGCCAGCCGGAGGGGTCAAGAGACCCAGTACTTC. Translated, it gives CASRRGQETQYF.

The CDR3 DNA is TGTGCCAGCAGCCCCCGGACGGGGAACACTGAAGCTTTCTTT. Residues: CASSPRTGNTEAFF. The V call is TRBV5-4, the J call TRBJ1-1; unclear D gene. Germline CDR1 reads SGHNT; CDR2 reads YYREEE (reference sequence). V was shortened by 4 bases and J by 1 base, with 11 bases between the two germline ends. The CDR3 sequence is 14 residues long.

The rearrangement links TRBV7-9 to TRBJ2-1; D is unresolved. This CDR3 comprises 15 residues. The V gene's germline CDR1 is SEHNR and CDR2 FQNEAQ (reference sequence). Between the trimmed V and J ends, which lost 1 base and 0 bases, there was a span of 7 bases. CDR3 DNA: TGTGCCAGCAGCTTAGGGGATCGCTCCTACAATGAGCAGTTCTTC. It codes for CASSLGDRSYNEQFF.

This CDR3 is CASSKHAGVSEPQHF. In DNA, the CDR3 is TGTGCCAGCAGCAAACATGCCGGGGTCTCTGAGCCCCAGCATTTT. This chain joins TRBV21-1 and TRBJ1-5. TRBV21-1 has pseudogene status. This CDR3 contains 15 residues.

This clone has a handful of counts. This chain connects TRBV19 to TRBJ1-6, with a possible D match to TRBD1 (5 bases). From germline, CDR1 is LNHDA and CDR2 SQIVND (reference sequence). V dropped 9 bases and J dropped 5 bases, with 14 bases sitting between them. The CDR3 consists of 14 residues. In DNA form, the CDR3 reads TGTGCCAGCAGAGCGGGGACGGATAATTCACCCCTCCACTTT. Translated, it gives CASRAGTDNSPLHF. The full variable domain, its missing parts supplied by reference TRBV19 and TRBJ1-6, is DGGITQSPKYLFRKEGQNVTLSCEQNLNHDAMYWYRQDPGQGLRLIYYSQIVNDFQKGDIAEGYSVSREKKESFPLTVTSAQKNPTAFYLCASRAGTDNSPLHFGNGTRLTVT.

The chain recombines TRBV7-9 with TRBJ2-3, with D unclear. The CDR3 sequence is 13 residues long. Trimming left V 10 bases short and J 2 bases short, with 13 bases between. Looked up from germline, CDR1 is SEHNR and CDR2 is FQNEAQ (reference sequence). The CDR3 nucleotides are TGTGCCACCCGGACCCCAGACACAGATACGCAGTATTTT. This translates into CATRTPDTDTQYF.

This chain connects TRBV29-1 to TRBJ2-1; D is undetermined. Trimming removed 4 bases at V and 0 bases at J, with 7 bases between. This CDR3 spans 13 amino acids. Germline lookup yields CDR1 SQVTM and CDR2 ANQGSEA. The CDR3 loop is CSVVQVSYNEQFF. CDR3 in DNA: TGCAGCGTTGTGCAGGTCTCCTACAATGAGCAGTTCTTC.

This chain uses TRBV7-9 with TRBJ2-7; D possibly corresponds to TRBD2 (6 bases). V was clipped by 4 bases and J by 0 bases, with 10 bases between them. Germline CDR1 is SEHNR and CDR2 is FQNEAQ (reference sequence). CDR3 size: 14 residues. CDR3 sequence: CASSSDGSSYEQYF. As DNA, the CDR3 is TGTGCCAGCAGCTCGGACGGGAGCTCCTACGAGCAGTACTTC.

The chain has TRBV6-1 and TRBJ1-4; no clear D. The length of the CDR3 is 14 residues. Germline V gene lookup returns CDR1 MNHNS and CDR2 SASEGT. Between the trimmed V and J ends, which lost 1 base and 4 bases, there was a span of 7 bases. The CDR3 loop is CASSEGAYNEKLFF. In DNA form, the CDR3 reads TGTGCCAGCAGTGAAGGGGCCTATAATGAAAAACTGTTTTTT.

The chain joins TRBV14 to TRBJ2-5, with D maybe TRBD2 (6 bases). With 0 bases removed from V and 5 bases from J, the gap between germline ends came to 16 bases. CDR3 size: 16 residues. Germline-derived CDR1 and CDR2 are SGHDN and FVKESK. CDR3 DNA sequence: TGTGCCAGCAGCCAAGATCTGCGGGGAAGGTTGGAGACCCAGTACTTC. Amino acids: CASSQDLRGRLETQYF.

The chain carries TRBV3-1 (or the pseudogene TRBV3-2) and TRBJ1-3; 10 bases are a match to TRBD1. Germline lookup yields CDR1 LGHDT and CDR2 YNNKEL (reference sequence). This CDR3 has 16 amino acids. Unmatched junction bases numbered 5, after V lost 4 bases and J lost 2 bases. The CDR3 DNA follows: TGTGCCAGCAGCCCACGACAGGGGGCGACTGGAAACACCATATATTTT. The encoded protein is CASSPRQGATGNTIYF.

The CDR3 loop reads CAWGKGQGTTGELFF. The CDR3 coding sequence is TGTGCCTGGGGTAAAGGACAGGGGACCACCGGGGAGCTGTTTTTT. The chain has TRBV30 and TRBJ2-2; the match to TRBD1 covers 9 bases. The trim removed 5 bases at V and 4 bases at J, leaving 8 bases unmatched. Per germline, CDR1 GTSNPN and CDR2 SVGIG (reference sequence). CDR3 length equals 15 residues.

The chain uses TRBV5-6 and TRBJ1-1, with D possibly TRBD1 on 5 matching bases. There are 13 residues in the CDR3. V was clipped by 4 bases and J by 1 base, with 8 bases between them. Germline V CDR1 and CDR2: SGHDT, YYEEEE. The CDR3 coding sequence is TGTGCCAGCAGCCCGACAGCGAACACTGAAGCTTTCTTT. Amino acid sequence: CASSPTANTEAFF.

CDR3 sequence: CASTPDPNQPQHF. The CDR3 region has the DNA TGTGCCAGCACCCCAGACCCCAATCAGCCCCAGCATTTT. The chain couples TRBV7-2 to TRBJ1-5; no firm D call. With 7 bases removed from V and 3 bases from J, the gap between germline ends came to 10 bases. From germline, CDR1 is SGHTA and CDR2 FQGNSA. This CDR3 is built from 13 residues. The whole variable domain, filled in from reference TRBV7-2 and TRBJ1-5, reads GAGVSQSPSNKVTEKGKDVELRCDPISGHTALYWYRQSLGQGLEFLIYFQGNSAPDKSGLPSDRFSAERTGGSVSTLTIQRTQQEDSAVYLCASTPDPNQPQHFGDGTRLSIL.

The CDR3 region has the DNA TGTGCCAGCAGCGCAGGGGGCTATGGCTACACCTTC. Protein product: CASSAGGYGYTF. The V call is TRBV12-3 or TRBV12-4, the J call TRBJ1-2; TRBD1 matches at 7 bases. CDR3 length: 12 amino acids. Germline trimming cut 6 bases from V and 4 bases from J; bases unmatched to any gene: 2.

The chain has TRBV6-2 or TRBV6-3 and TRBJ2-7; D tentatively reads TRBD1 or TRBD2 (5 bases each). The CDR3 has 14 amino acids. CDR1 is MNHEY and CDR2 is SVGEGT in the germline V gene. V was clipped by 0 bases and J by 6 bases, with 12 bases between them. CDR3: CASSYSGWGSEQYF. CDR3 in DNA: TGTGCCAGCAGTTACTCGGGATGGGGGAGCGAGCAGTACTTC.

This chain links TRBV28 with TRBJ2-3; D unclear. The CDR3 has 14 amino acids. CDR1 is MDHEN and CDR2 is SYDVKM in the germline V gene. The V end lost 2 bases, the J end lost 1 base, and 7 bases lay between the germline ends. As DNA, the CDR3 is TGTGCCAGCAGTTTAGTAGGTCGCACAGATACGCAGTATTTT. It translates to CASSLVGRTDTQYF. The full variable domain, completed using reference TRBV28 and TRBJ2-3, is DVKVTQSSRYLVKRTGEKVFLECVQDMDHENMFWYRQDPGLGLRLIYFSYDVKMKEKGDIPEGYSVSREKKERFSLILESASTNQTSMYLCASSLVGRTDTQYFGPGTRLTVL.

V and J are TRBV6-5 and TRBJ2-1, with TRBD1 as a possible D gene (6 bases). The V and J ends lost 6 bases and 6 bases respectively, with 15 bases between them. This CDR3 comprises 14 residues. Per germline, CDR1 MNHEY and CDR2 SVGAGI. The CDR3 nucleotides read TGTGCCAGCAGCAAAAACAGGGAATCCAATGAGCAGTTCTTC. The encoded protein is CASSKNRESNEQFF.